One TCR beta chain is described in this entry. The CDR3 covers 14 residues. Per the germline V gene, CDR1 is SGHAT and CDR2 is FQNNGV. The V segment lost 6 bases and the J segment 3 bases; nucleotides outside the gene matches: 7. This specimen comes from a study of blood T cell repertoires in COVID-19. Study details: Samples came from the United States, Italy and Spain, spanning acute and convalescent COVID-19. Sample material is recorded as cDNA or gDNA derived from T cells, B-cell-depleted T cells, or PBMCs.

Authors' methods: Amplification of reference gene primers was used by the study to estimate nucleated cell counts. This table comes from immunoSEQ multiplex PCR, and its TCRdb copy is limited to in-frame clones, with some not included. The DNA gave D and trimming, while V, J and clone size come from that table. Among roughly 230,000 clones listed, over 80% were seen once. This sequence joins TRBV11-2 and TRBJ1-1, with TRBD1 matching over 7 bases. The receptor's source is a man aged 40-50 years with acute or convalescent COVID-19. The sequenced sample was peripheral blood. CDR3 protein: CASSGWQGDTEAFF. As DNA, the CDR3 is TGTGCCAGCAGTGGGTGGCAGGGGGACACTGAAGCTTTCTTT.